Below, one TCR beta chain is given with its context. The V and J ends lost 0 bases and 0 bases respectively, with 15 bases between them. The CDR3 runs to 18 residues. Germline CDR1 reads LGHDT; CDR2 reads YNNKEL (reference sequence). These data come from a study of CD8 T cells in Susac syndrome. Sequencing of TCR beta drew on CD8+ and CD4+ T cells from blood. TEMRA cells underwent FACS enrichment and CD8+ and CD4+ T cells underwent negative isolation. An input of about 0.5 to 1 ug of RNA was subjected to reverse transcription using random hexamers. TCRdb recomputed calls from the immunoSEQ multiplex PCR reads with MiXCR, one row per CDR3 protein. The sample holds 400,000 or so distinct CDR3 sequences, roughly 85% seen once.

The sequencing sample was made of CD8+ T cells from PBMCs. The genes are TRBV3-1 and TRBJ1-5, with a weak D call TRBD1 (5 bases). This sequence originates from a human donor with multiple sclerosis. DNA for the CDR3: TGTGCCAGCAGCCAAGATATAACAGGACTTTATAGCAATCAGCCCCAGCATTTT. This translates into CASSQDITGLYSNQPQHF.